This T cell receptor (beta chain) was sequenced for a study of tumour-infiltrating T cells in Burkitt lymphoma. Turning to the study itself: The Burkitt lymphoma cohort spanned all epidemiological subtypes. Whole-study findings and limits: Many Burkitt lymphoma patients shared several public clonotypes.

Data came from immunoSEQ multiplex PCR; TCRdb stores just in-frame clones and leaves some out. The table includes about 710 clones, 16% detected once. Germline V gene lookup returns CDR1 SGDLS and CDR2 YYNGEE. V was pared by 5 bases and J by 0 bases, with 5 bases of the junction left unmatched. The CDR3 sequence is 15 residues long. Concerning this clone: Its specificity is unknown.

The chain couples TRBV9 to TRBJ2-1; 7 positions agree with TRBD2. This sequence originates from a human donor with Burkitt lymphoma. The material sequenced was tumor tissue. CDR3 DNA: TGTGCCAGCAGTCCCTGGGGGGGCTCCTACAATGAGCAGTTCTTC. Its translation: CASSPWGGSYNEQFF.